Below are 6 T cell receptor beta chains sequenced from a single sample in a study of blood T cell repertoires in COVID-19. Repertoires were generated with immunoSEQ multiplex PCR, while TCRdb's copy carries only in-frame clones and drops some. The sample lists 40,000 to 45,000 clones; around 90% were seen once. Sequenced: peripheral blood. These receptors came from a man in his forties or fifties with active COVID-19.

The chain links TRBV10-3 to TRBJ2-1; TRBD1 matches 7 bases. V was pared by 2 bases and J by 7 bases, with 8 bases of the junction left unmatched. This CDR3 has 15 residues. The germline V gene encodes CDR1 ENHRY and CDR2 SYGVKD. CDR3 amino acids: CAISETPGGRNEQFF. DNA for the CDR3: TGTGCCATCAGTGAGACCCCAGGGGGTAGGAATGAGCAGTTCTTC.

This clone was seen once. The J gene is TRBJ2-3, the V gene TRBV21-1; the table's D call, TRBD2, was not checked against the DNA. TRBV21-1 is labeled a pseudogene. The CDR3 totals 16 residues. CDR3 in amino acids: CASSKEVAGDPDTQYF. CDR3 bases: TGTGCCAGCAGCAAAGAGGTAGCGGGAGACCCAGATACGCAGTATTTT.

This clone was seen a handful of times. V usage is TRBV6-5 and J usage is TRBJ1-1, with D hard to call. Trimming left V 6 bases short and J 2 bases short, with 10 bases between. The CDR3 extends over 13 amino acids. CDR1 and CDR2 (germline): MNHEY, SVGAGI. The CDR3 is CASSPILNTEAFF. The CDR3 region has the DNA TGTGCCAGCAGCCCGATTCTAAACACTGAAGCTTTCTTT.

The chain links TRBV7-2 to TRBJ1-4; 10 bases map to TRBD1. In germline, CDR1 is SGHTA, CDR2 FQGNSA. The CDR3 has 15 amino acids. Unmatched junction bases numbered 8, after V lost 5 bases and J lost 8 bases. The CDR3 sequence is CASSPRQGAKEKLFF. Written as DNA, the CDR3 is TGTGCCAGCAGCCCACGACAGGGGGCGAAGGAAAAACTGTTTTTT. Drawing the rest from reference TRBV7-2 and TRBJ1-4, the complete variable domain is GAGVSQSPSNKVTEKGKDVELRCDPISGHTALYWYRQSLGQGLEFLIYFQGNSAPDKSGLPSDRFSAERTGGSVSTLTIQRTQQEDSAVYLCASSPRQGAKEKLFFGSGTQLSVL.

The chain combines TRBV6-4 with TRBJ2-1, with D possibly being TRBD2 (5 bases). V dropped 0 bases and J dropped 12 bases, with 24 bases sitting between them. This CDR3 region has 17 residues. Germline CDR1 MRHNA, CDR2 SNTAGT. Written as DNA, the CDR3 is TGTGCCAGCAGTGACTCGGTCGGGGAACCCTCCCAAGCAGGGCAGTTCTTC. Translation: CASSDSVGEPSQAGQFF.

For the CDR3, the DNA is TGTGCCAGCAGTTACTCTGAGACTAGCGGGAGGGATGAGCAGTTCTTC. The encoded protein is CASSYSETSGRDEQFF. The V and J genes are TRBV6-2 or TRBV6-3 and TRBJ2-1; TRBD2 matches 14 bases. Germline loops: CDR1 MNHEY, CDR2 SVGEGT. Losses at the gene ends were 0 bases for V and 8 bases for J; bases not matched to a gene: 3. CDR3 size: 16 residues.